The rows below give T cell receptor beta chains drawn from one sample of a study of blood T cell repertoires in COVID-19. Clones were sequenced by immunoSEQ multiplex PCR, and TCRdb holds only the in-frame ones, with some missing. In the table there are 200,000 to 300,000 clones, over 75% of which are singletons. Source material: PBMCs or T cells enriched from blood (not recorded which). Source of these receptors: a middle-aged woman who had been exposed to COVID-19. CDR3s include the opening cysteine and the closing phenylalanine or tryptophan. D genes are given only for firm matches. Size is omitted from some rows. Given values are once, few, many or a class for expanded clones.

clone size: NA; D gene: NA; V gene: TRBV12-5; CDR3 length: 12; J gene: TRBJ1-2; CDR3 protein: CASGFGSYGYTF; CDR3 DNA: TGTGCTAGTGGTTTCGGGAGCTATGGCTACACCTTC
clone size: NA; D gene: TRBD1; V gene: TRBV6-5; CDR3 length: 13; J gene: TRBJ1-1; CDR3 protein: CASSWTGNTEAFF; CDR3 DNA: TGTGCCAGCAGCTGGACAGGGAACACTGAAGCTTTCTTT
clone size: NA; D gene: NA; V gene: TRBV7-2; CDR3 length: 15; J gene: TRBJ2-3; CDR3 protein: CASSPEAVGTDTQYF; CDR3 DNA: TGTGCCAGCAGCCCCGAAGCGGTGGGCACAGATACGCAGTATTTT
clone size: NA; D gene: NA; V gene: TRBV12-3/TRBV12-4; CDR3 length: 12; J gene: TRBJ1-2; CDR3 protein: CASSMPRVGYTF; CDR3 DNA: TGTGCCAGCAGTATGCCCAGGGTTGGCTACACCTTC
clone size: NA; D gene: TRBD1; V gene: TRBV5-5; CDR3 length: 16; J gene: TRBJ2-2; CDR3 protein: CASSERTGASTGELFF; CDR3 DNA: TGTGCCAGCAGCGAGAGGACAGGGGCTAGCACCGGGGAGCTGTTTTTT
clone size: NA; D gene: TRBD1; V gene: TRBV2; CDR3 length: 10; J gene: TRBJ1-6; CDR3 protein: CASSDRALHF; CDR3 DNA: TGTGCCAGCAGCGACAGGGCCCTCCACTTT
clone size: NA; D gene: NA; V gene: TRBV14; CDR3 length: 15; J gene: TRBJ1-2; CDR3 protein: CASSQVAGPNDGYTF; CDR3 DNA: TGTGCCAGCAGCCAAGTTGCAGGGCCTAATGATGGCTACACCTTC
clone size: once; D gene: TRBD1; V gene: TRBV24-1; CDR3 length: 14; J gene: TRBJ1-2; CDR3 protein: CATSDWDRAYGYTF; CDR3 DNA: TGTGCCACCAGTGATTGGGACAGGGCCTATGGCTACACCTTC
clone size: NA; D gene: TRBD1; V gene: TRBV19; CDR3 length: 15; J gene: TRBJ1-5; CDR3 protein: CASSRGGQGPQPQHF; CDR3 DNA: TGTGCCAGTAGCAGGGGGGGACAGGGACCACAGCCCCAGCATTTT
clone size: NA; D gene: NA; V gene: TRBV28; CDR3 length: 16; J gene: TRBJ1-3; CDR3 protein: CASRQSGGPSGNTIYF; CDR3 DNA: TGTGCCAGCAGACAATCCGGGGGACCCTCTGGAAACACCATATATTTT
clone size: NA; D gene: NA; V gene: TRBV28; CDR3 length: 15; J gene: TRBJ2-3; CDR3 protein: CASSLTGRGTDTQYF; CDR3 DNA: TGTGCCAGCAGTTTAACCGGGAGAGGCACAGATACGCAGTATTTT
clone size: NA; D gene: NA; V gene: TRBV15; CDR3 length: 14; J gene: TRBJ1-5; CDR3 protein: CATSRGGGWQPQHF; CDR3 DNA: TGTGCCACCAGCAGAGGGGGGGGATGGCAGCCCCAGCATTTT